Listed here are 8 T cell receptor delta chains from one sample, sequenced in a study of Vδ1+ human thymocytes (dated by TCRdb to between 2017 and 2018). General conclusions and limits of the study: In contrast to oligoclonal peripheral blood repertoires, thymic TRG and TRD repertoires appeared to be highly polyclonal with Gaussian CDR3 length distributions.

This sample was sequenced with an Illumina MiSeq. RNA was isolated using the RNeasy mini kit, and reverse transcription was performed with Superscript III. Multiplex PCR was used to generate CDR3 amplicons, with pooled V-gene forward primers and a constant-region reverse primer carrying Illumina adaptor overhangs. In TCRdb, clones were called once more from the public reads by CATT, and rows of identical DNA were later combined. For this sample there are 24,000 or so delta-chain clones; approximately 30% appear just once. The ten largest clonotypes hold around 1.4% of the sample. These receptors lack a known antigen. Sample: Vdelta1+ gamma-delta thymocytes from the thymus. The intended sense of this specimen's cell subset or site label: FACS-sorted CD3+ TCRalphabeta- TCRVdelta1+ TCRVdelta2- thymocytes. These receptors were obtained from a boy under two years old who had congenital heart surgery.

This rearrangement joins TRDV1 to TRDJ1, with 12 bases fitting TRDD3. The CDR3 runs 22 residues. Germline CDR1 TSWWSYY, CDR2 QGS. V trimming: 0 bases; J trimming: 5 bases; junction bases outside the gene matches: 22. The chain's CDR3 is CALGELHRHPESTGGYIDKLIF. The CDR3 DNA follows: TGTGCTCTTGGGGAACTTCACAGGCATCCTGAATCTACTGGGGGATACATAGATAAACTCATCTTT.

With respect to this clone: Relative to the germline gene, one junction end is altered; a read error may explain this. The chain links TRDV1 to TRDJ1; 7 bases match TRDD3. Germline-derived CDR1 and CDR2 are TSWWSYY and QGS. The CDR3 totals 19 residues. The CDR3 protein is CALGERTWGDSGCTDKLIF. CDR3 coding DNA: TGTGCTCTCGGGGAAAGAACGTGGGGGGATTCGGGTTGCACCGATAAACTCATCTTT.

This clone was seen a few times. The same CDR3 arises from other DNA sequences in this sample as well. J is TRDJ1 and V is TRDV1, with D possibly called TRDD2 or TRDD3 (5 bases each). The germline V gene encodes CDR1 TSWWSYY and CDR2 QGS. The CDR3 is made up of 19 amino acids. Trimming pared 6 bases from V and 4 bases from J, leaving 30 bases between. The CDR3 DNA sequence: TGTGCTCTTGGTCCCGAGGGCAGGCCCTACCGGGGACCCATCGATAAACTCATCTTT. This gives the protein CALGPEGRPYRGPIDKLIF.

The J gene is TRDJ1, the V gene TRDV1, with D possibly TRDD2 on 9 matching bases. Trimming stripped 4 bases from V and 3 bases from J, with 27 bases between. The CDR3 totals 19 residues. CDR1 is TSWWSYY and CDR2 is QGS in the germline V gene. The CDR3 region is CALGVPSYGTGGRSDKLIF. CDR3 coding DNA: TGTGCTCTTGGGGTGCCTTCCTACGGGACTGGGGGGAGATCCGATAAACTCATCTTT.

On this clone itself: This may stem from a read error, because a much larger clone lies one nucleotide away. The gene calls are TRDV1 and TRDJ1; 7 bases align to TRDD3. This CDR3 spans 15 amino acids. Germline V CDR1 and CDR2: TSWWSYY, QGS. CDR3 nucleotide sequence: TGTGCTCCTGGGGATATAGCCGGAGGCTGGGATAAACTCATCTTT. It is translated as CAPGDIAGGWDKLIF.

Points on this clone: Given a much more abundant clone one base away, this may be a read error. Different DNA sequences within this sample yield the same CDR3. The chain links TRDV1 to TRDJ1, with D maybe TRDD3 (6 bases). The CDR3 extends over 17 amino acids. Germline assignment: CDR1 TSWWSYY and CDR2 QGS. Trimming cost V 2 bases and J 0 bases, with 16 bases left between them. CDR3 amino acids: CALGENILGDDTDKLIF. The CDR3 DNA is TGTGCTCTTGGGGAAAATATCCTTGGGGATGACACCGATAAACTCATCTTT.

The chain is built from TRDV1 and TRDJ1; 9 nucleotides line up with TRDD2. Per germline, CDR1 TSWWSYY and CDR2 QGS. CDR3 size: 22 residues. The junction had 24 bases not matched to a gene; V was cut back by 4 bases and J by 0 bases. The CDR3 here is CALGALSLLPTLPLGYTDKLIF. As DNA, the CDR3 is TGTGCTCTTGGGGCTCTTTCCCTCCTTCCTACCTTGCCGCTGGGGTACACCGATAAACTCATCTTT.

A word on this clone: This specimen includes other DNA sequences encoding the same CDR3. V and J are TRDV1 and TRDJ1; 9 bases are a match to TRDD3. Germline V gene lookup returns CDR1 TSWWSYY and CDR2 QGS. V was pared by 5 bases and J by 1 base, with 11 bases of the junction left unmatched. This CDR3 contains 17 residues. The CDR3 coding sequence is TGTGCTCTTGGGAACCCCCTGGGGGATTCTTGCACCGATAAACTCATCTTT. The encoded protein is CALGNPLGDSCTDKLIF.